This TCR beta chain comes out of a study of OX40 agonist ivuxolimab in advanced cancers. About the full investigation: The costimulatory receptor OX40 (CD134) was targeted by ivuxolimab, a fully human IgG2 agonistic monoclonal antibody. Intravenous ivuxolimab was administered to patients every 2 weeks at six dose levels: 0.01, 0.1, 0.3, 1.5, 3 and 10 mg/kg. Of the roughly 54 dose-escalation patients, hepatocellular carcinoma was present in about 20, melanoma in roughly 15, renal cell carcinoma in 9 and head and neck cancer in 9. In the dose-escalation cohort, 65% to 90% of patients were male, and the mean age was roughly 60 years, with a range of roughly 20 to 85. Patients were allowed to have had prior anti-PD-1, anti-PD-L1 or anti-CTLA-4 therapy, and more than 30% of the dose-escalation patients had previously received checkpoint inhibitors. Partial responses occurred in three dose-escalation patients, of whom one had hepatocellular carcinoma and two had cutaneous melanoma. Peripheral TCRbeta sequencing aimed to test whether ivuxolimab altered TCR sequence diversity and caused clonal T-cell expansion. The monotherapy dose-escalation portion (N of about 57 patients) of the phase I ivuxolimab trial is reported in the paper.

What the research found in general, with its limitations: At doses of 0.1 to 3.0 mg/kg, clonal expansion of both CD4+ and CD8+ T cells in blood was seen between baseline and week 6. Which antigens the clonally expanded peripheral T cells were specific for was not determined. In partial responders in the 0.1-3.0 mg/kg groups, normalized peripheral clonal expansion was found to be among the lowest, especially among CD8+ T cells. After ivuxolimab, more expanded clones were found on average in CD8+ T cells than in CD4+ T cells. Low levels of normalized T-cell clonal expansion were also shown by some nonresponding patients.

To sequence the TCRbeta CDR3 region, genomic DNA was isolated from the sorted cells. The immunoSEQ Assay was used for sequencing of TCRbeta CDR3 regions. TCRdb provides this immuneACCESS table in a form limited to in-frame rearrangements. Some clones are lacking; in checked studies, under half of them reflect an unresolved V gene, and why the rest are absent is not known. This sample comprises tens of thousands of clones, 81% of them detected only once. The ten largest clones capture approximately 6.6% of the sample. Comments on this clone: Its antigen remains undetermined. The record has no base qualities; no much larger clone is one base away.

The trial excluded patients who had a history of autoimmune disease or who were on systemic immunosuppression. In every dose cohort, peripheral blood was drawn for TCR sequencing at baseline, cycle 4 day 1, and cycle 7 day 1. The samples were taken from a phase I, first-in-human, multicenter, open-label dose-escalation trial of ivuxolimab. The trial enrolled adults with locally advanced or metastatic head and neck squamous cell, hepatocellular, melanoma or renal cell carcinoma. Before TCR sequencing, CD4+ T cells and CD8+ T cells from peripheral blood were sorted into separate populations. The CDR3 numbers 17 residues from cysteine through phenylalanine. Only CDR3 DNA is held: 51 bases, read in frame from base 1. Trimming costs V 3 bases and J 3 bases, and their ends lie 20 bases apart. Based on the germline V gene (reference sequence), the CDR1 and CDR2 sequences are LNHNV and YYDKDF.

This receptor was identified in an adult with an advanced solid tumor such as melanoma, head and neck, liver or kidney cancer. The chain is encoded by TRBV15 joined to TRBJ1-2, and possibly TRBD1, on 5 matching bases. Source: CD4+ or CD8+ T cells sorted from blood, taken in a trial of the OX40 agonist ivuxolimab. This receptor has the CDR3 CATSSGTSQWGDYGYTF. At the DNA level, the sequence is TGTGCCACCAGCAGCGGGACTAGCCAATGGGGAGACTATGGCTACACCTTC.